This T cell receptor beta chain was observed in a study of OX40 agonist ivuxolimab in advanced cancers. Overall study context: Intravenous ivuxolimab was administered to patients every 2 weeks at 0.01 to 10 mg/kg. Prior checkpoint blockade (anti-PD-1, anti-PD-L1 or anti-CTLA-4) was permitted; approximately 41% had it. Findings and limits, study-wide: Partial responders at 0.1-3.0 mg/kg had among the lowest clonal expansion.

The method was immunoSEQ multiplex PCR; TCRdb's version includes in-frame clones alone and lacks a portion of them. In the table there are about 23,000 clones, approximately 81% of which are singletons. From germline, CDR1 is SGHDN and CDR2 FVKESK. V was clipped by 8 bases and J by 7 bases; unmatched bases: 9. The CDR3 runs 14 residues. Concerning this clone itself: The antigen is unknown.

Sequenced here: CD4+ or CD8+ T cells sorted from blood, sampled in a trial of the OX40 agonist ivuxolimab. The clonotype comes from an adult with an advanced solid tumor such as melanoma, head and neck, liver or kidney cancer. The V and J genes are TRBV14 and TRBJ2-1; 9 nucleotides match TRBD1. The CDR3 bases are TGTGCCAGCGGCTGGACAGGGGATGGGAATGAGCAGTTCTTC. Its translation: CASGWTGDGNEQFF.